A selection of T cell receptor beta chains follows, all from one sample in a study of T-cell reconstitution after alpha-beta-depleted transplantation in children. A single record per CDR3 protein comes from TCRdb applying MiXCR to the PCR reads. The top ten clones hold under 6% of a sample with 700,000 to 950,000 distinct CDR3 sequences, 16% of them seen once. The source material was PBMCs, mostly from graft donor cells, sampled 360 days after TCRalphabeta/CD19-depleted stem cell transplant. These receptors came from a male patient aged 10 to 17 who had a stem cell transplant for acute lymphoblastic leukemia, so the T cells may come from the graft donor. Both conserved end residues are part of each CDR3. The D gene is left open where the match is weak. The size field is filled for only some rows; it gives once, few, many or a size class.

>NA|TRBJ2-1|NA|TRBV18
CASSPPLFF
TGTGCCAGCTCACCACCTTTGTTCTTC
>TRBD2|TRBJ2-1|many|TRBV7-2
CASSLGLADLYGEQFF
TGTGCCAGCAGCTTAGGACTAGCGGATCTCTACGGGGAGCAGTTCTTC
>NA|TRBJ2-4|NA|TRBV5-1
CASSLEGGSKNIQYF
TGCGCCAGCAGCCTGGAGGGGGGATCCAAAAACATTCAGTACTTC
>NA|TRBJ1-6|many|TRBV27
CASSLWGIGFAGTSPLHF
TGTGCCAGCAGCTTATGGGGGATTGGATTTGCAGGAACCTCACCCCTCCACTTT
>TRBD2|TRBJ2-1|many|TRBV19
CASSTRLAPYNEQFF
TGTGCCAGTAGTACCCGACTAGCACCCTACAATGAGCAGTTCTTC
>TRBD1|TRBJ1-5|few|TRBV12-3/TRBV12-4
CASRSRGLGNQPQHF
TGTGCCAGCAGGAGCAGGGGGCTTGGCAATCAGCCCCAGCATTTT
>NA|TRBJ2-1|NA|TRBV7-9
CASSLPHEQFF
TGTGCCAGCAGCCTCCCCCATGAGCAGTTCTTC
>NA|TRBJ2-1|NA|TRBV5-1
CAGSLGDGVRSYNEQFF
TGCGCCGGCAGCCTGGGTGATGGAGTAAGGTCCTACAATGAGCAGTTCTTC
>NA|TRBJ2-2|many|TRBV4-2
CASSQVGATGELFF
TGTGCCAGCAGCCAAGTAGGTGCCACCGGGGAGCTGTTTTTT
>NA|TRBJ1-1|NA|TRBV20-1
CSARSWGHGNTEAFF
TGCAGTGCTAGATCTTGGGGGCATGGGAACACTGAAGCTTTCTTT
>NA|TRBJ2-2|few|TRBV5-1
CASSSGGLSGELFF
TGCGCCAGCAGCTCTGGAGGGCTGAGCGGGGAGCTGTTTTTT
>NA|TRBJ2-1|once|TRBV11-1
CASSGTTQFF
TGTGCCAGCAGCGGGACCACTCAGTTCTTC
>TRBD1|TRBJ2-3|NA|TRBV5-6
CASSLNRGITDTQYF
TGTGCCAGCAGCCTTAACAGGGGAATCACAGATACGCAGTATTTT
>NA|TRBJ2-3|NA|TRBV7-2
CASRTITDTQYF
TGTGCCAGCAGGACTATCACAGATACGCAGTATTTT
>NA|TRBJ1-5|NA|TRBV4-1
CASSQVSVRGRLRGQPQHF
TGCGCCAGCAGCCAAGTTTCCGTACGGGGGCGACTTAGGGGACAGCCCCAGCATTTT
>NA|TRBJ1-1|many|TRBV5-5
CASSLDRREGYLVAFF
TGTGCCAGCAGCTTGGATAGACGGGAAGGTTATTTGGTGGCTTTCTTT
>NA|TRBJ2-3|few|TRBV12-3/TRBV12-4
CASSPFFRADTQYF
TGTGCCAGCAGTCCCTTCTTCAGGGCGGATACGCAGTATTTT
>NA|TRBJ2-1|NA|TRBV20-1
CGRPSSSYNEQFF
TGCGGTCGACCTTCGAGCTCCTACAATGAGCAGTTCTTC
>TRBD1|TRBJ1-2|NA|TRBV12-3/TRBV12-4
CASRGQGPANYGYTF
TGTGCCAGCAGGGGACAGGGCCCAGCTAACTATGGCTACACCTTC
>TRBD2|TRBJ2-5|few|TRBV18
CASSPPGTSGVKTQYF
TGTGCCAGCTCACCACCCGGGACTAGCGGGGTAAAGACCCAGTACTTC
>TRBD1|TRBJ1-2|few|TRBV7-6
CASSATAGTANYGYTF
TGTGCCAGCAGTGCTACTGCCGGGACAGCTAACTATGGCTACACCTTC
>NA|TRBJ2-3|few|TRBV20-1
CSARGGEDLTDTQYF
TGCAGTGCTAGGGGCGGGGAGGACCTCACAGATACGCAGTATTTT
>NA|TRBJ2-2|NA|TRBV5-5
CASSLKWTANTGELFF
TGTGCCAGCAGCTTGAAATGGACAGCGAACACCGGGGAGCTGTTTTTT
>TRBD2|TRBJ2-1|NA|TRBV10-3
CAISETGRRTSGRSKATYNEQFF
TGTGCCATCAGTGAGACAGGGAGAAGGACTAGCGGGAGGTCTAAGGCTACTTACAATGAGCAGTTCTTC
>NA|TRBJ2-5|NA|TRBV20-1
CSARIMGGETQYF
TGCAGTGCTAGGATTATGGGGGGAGAGACCCAGTACTTC
>TRBD2|TRBJ2-1|NA|TRBV11-1
CASSLTHLLTSGHWNEQFF
TGTGCCAGCAGCTTAACCCATCTTCTAACTAGCGGCCATTGGAATGAGCAGTTCTTC
>NA|TRBJ2-3|NA|TRBV6-5
CASSYGGARPPSTDTQYF
TGTGCCAGCAGTTATGGAGGTGCCCGACCCCCTAGCACAGATACGCAGTATTTT
>TRBD2|TRBJ2-1|NA|TRBV6-1
CASMGLAAYNEQFF
TGTGCCAGCATGGGACTAGCAGCCTACAATGAGCAGTTCTTC
>TRBD2|TRBJ2-1|many|TRBV12-3/TRBV12-4
CASISEGGPVGEQFF
TGTGCCAGCATCTCGGAGGGAGGGCCCGTGGGTGAGCAGTTCTTC
>NA|TRBJ2-3|few|TRBV4-1
CASRAGPDTQYF
TGCGCCAGCAGGGCCGGGCCAGATACGCAGTATTTT
>NA|TRBJ2-4|once|TRBV6-2/TRBV6-3
CASSYSFDNWDDIQYF
TGTGCCAGCAGTTACTCGTTTGACAATTGGGATGACATTCAGTACTTC
>NA|TRBJ2-7|few|TRBV7-9
CASSTREGYAYEQYF
TGTGCCAGCAGCACCAGAGAGGGGTACGCCTACGAGCAGTACTTC
>TRBD1|TRBJ2-2|many|TRBV5-1
CASRHRGGTGELFF
TGCGCCAGCAGACACAGGGGCGGCACCGGGGAGCTGTTTTTT
>NA|TRBJ1-2|few|TRBV6-5
CASSYDVWMYGYTF
TGTGCCAGCAGTTACGACGTTTGGATGTATGGCTACACCTTC
>TRBD1|TRBJ1-2|few|TRBV12-3/TRBV12-4
CASSLWDRGMDGYTF
TGTGCCAGCAGTCTTTGGGACAGGGGAATGGATGGCTACACCTTC
>NA|TRBJ2-3|once|TRBV6-6
CASRTSNADTQYF
TGTGCCAGCAGGACTAGTAACGCAGATACGCAGTATTTT
>TRBD2|TRBJ2-7|NA|TRBV5-1
CASSFGGLAGSYEQYF
TGCGCCAGCAGCTTTGGTGGGCTAGCGGGGTCCTACGAGCAGTACTTC
>TRBD1|TRBJ1-1|few|TRBV7-3
CASSSTGGALPTEAFF
TGTGCCAGCAGCTCCACAGGGGGCGCTTTGCCCACTGAAGCTTTCTTT
>TRBD1|TRBJ2-1|NA|TRBV3-1
CASSQEGRDRQFF
TGTGCCAGCAGCCAAGAGGGAAGGGACAGGCAGTTCTTC
>NA|TRBJ2-3|few|TRBV7-2
CASSFLTGWADTQYF
TGTGCCAGCAGCTTCCTCACGGGGTGGGCAGATACGCAGTATTTT
>NA|TRBJ1-2|few|TRBV9
CASSQRVTAGYGYTF
TGTGCCAGCAGCCAACGGGTGACAGCGGGGTATGGCTACACCTTC
>TRBD2|TRBJ2-7|few|TRBV13
CASSLEELAGGYEQYF
TGTGCCAGCAGCTTAGAGGAACTAGCGGGAGGATACGAGCAGTACTTC
>TRBD1|TRBJ2-7|many|TRBV9
CASSPTSRGRWYEQYF
TGTGCCAGCAGCCCAACCTCCAGGGGGCGTTGGTACGAGCAGTACTTC
>TRBD1|TRBJ1-1|NA|TRBV19
CASSISGTGGNTEAFF
TGTGCCAGTAGTATAAGTGGTACAGGGGGGAACACTGAAGCTTTCTTT
>NA|TRBJ2-4|few|TRBV6-8
CASSYSNLQTFNKNIQYF
TGTGCCAGCAGTTACTCGAACCTCCAGACATTTAACAAAAACATTCAGTACTTC
>NA|TRBJ2-3|NA|TRBV6-2/TRBV6-3
CASSFGGVGDTQYF
TGTGCCAGCAGTTTCGGAGGGGTTGGAGATACGCAGTATTTT
>NA|TRBJ1-6|few|TRBV25-1
CASSELGVSYNSPLHF
TGTGCCAGCAGTGAATTAGGTGTCTCCTATAATTCACCCCTCCACTTT
>TRBD2|TRBJ2-7|NA|TRBV10-3
CAISGTSASYEQYF
TGTGCCATCAGTGGGACTAGCGCCTCCTACGAGCAGTACTTC
>NA|TRBJ2-1|NA|TRBV9
CASSVGFSWNEQFF
TGTGCCAGCAGCGTAGGGTTTAGCTGGAATGAGCAGTTCTTC
>NA|TRBJ2-5|many|TRBV30
CAWSELGETQYF
TGTGCCTGGAGTGAACTAGGAGAGACCCAGTACTTC
>NA|TRBJ2-7|few|TRBV4-1
CASSQGGRGPYYEQYF
TGCGCCAGCAGCCAAGGGGGGCGGGGGCCCTACTACGAGCAGTACTTC
>NA|TRBJ2-7|many|TRBV18
CASSHRRSPTEQYF
TGTGCCAGCTCACACCGTCGAAGTCCGACCGAGCAGTACTTC
>NA|TRBJ2-2|NA|TRBV24-1
CATSDPRTAGGELFF
TGTGCCACCAGTGATCCCCGGACAGCAGGCGGGGAGCTGTTTTTT
>TRBD2|TRBJ2-7|NA|TRBV11-1
CASSFQASLPGLDIYEQYF
TGTGCCAGCAGCTTCCAGGCTTCTCTACCGGGACTAGACATCTACGAGCAGTACTTC
>NA|TRBJ2-7|few|TRBV5-1
CASSHPSGEQYF
TGCGCCAGCAGCCATCCGTCCGGCGAGCAGTACTTC
>NA|TRBJ2-7|NA|TRBV2
CASRESGLGWYEQYF
TGTGCCAGCAGAGAATCGGGGCTTGGTTGGTACGAGCAGTACTTC
>NA|TRBJ2-3|many|TRBV7-8
CASSGVTSTDTQYF
TGTGCCAGCAGCGGGGTTACTAGCACAGATACGCAGTATTTT
>NA|TRBJ2-5|NA|TRBV20-1
CSASGVETQYF
TGCAGTGCTAGCGGAGTAGAGACCCAGTACTTC
>NA|TRBJ2-1|few|TRBV7-6
CASSLLGQTGNEQFF
TGTGCCAGCAGCTTACTTGGACAAACCGGCAATGAGCAGTTCTTC
>TRBD1|TRBJ1-2|NA|TRBV6-6
CASSYLWTGEEGYTF
TGTGCCAGCAGTTACCTCTGGACAGGGGAGGAAGGCTACACCTTC